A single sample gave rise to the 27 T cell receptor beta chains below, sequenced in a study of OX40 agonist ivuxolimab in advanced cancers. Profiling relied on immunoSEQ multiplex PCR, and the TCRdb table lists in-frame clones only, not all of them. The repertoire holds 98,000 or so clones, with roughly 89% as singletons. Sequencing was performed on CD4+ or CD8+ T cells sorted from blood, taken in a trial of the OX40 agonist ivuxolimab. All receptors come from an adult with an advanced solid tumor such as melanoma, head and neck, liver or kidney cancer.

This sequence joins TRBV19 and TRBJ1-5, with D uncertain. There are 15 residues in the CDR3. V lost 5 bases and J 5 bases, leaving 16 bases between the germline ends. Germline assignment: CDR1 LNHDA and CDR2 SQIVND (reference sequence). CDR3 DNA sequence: TGTGCCAGTAGTCCTACTATCGGGAGATATCAGCCCCAGCATTTT. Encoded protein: CASSPTIGRYQPQHF.

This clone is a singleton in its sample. CDR3 nucleotides: TGTGCCACCAGCAGACAACCCGTTGGGCTAGCGGGAGGGCCACGAGACAATGAGCAGTTCTTC. This sequence encodes CATSRQPVGLAGGPRDNEQFF. V usage is TRBV15 and J usage is TRBJ2-1; TRBD2 matches at 12 bases. After removal of 2 bases from V and 5 bases from J, the junction contained 19 bases not matched to a gene. Germline CDR1 is LNHNV and CDR2 is YYDKDF (reference sequence). The CDR3 extends over 21 amino acids.

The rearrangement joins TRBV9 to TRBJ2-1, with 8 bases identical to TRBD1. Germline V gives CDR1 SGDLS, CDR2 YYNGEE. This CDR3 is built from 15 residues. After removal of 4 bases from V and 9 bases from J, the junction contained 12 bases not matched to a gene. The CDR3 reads CASSYRQGARSEQFF. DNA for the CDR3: TGTGCCAGCAGCTATCGTCAGGGGGCGCGGAGTGAGCAGTTCTTC.

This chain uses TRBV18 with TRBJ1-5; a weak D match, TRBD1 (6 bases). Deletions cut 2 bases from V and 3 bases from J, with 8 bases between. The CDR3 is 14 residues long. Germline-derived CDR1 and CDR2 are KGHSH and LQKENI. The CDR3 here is CASSPNRANQPQHF. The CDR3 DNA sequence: TGTGCCAGCTCACCAAACAGGGCCAATCAGCCCCAGCATTTT.

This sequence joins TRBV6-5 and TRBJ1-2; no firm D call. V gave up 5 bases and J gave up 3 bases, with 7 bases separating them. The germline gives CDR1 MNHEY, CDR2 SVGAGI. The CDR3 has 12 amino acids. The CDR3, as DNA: TGTGCCAGCAGTCCCGGTGACTATGGCTACACCTTC. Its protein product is CASSPGDYGYTF.

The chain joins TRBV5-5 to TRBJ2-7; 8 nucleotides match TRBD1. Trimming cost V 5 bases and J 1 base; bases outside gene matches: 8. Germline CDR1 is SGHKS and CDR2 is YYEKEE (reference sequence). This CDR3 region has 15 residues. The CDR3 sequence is CASSFDRGQSYEQYF. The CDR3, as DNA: TGTGCCAGCAGTTTCGACAGGGGACAATCCTACGAGCAGTACTTC.

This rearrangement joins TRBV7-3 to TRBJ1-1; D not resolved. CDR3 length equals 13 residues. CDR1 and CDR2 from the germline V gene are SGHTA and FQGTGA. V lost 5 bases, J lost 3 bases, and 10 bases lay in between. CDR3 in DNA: TGTGCCAGCAGCCCAGGACGGGACACTGAAGCTTTCTTT. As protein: CASSPGRDTEAFF.

CDR3 amino acids: CASSAHFQGGTEAFF. CDR3 in DNA: TGTGCCAGCAGCGCCCACTTTCAGGGGGGCACTGAAGCTTTCTTT. The gene calls are TRBV9 and TRBJ1-1; TRBD1 aligns across 7 bases. This CDR3 contains 15 residues. V trimming: 3 bases; J trimming: 4 bases; junction bases outside the gene matches: 9. CDR1 is SGDLS, CDR2 YYNGEE, per germline.

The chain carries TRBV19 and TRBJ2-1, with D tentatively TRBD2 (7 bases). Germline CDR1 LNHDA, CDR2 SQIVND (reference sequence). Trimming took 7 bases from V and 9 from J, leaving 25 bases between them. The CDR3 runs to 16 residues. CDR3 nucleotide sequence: TGTGCCAGTATCCTCATTGGCAGTGCGGGGGCGGGTGAGCAGTTCTTC. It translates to CASILIGSAGAGEQFF.

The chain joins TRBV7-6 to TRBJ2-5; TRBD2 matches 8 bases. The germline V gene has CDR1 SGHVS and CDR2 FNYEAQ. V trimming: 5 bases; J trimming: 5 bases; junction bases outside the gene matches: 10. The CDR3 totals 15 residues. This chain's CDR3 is CASSKGAGVKETQYF. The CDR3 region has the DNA TGTGCCAGCAGCAAGGGAGCGGGGGTGAAGGAGACCCAGTACTTC. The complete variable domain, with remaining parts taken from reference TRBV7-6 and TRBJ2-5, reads GAGVSQSPRYKVTKRGQDVALRCDPISGHVSLYWYRQALGQGPEFLTYFNYEAQQDKSGLPNDRFSAERPEGSISTLTIQRTEQRDSAMYRCASSKGAGVKETQYFGPGTRLLVL.

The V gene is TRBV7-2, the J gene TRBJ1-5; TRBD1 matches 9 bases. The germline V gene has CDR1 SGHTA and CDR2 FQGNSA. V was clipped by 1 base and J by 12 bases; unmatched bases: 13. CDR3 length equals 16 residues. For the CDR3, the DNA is TGTGCCAGCAGCTTAGGGACAGGGGATCCCAAAATCAGCCAGCATTTT. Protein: CASSLGTGDPKISQHF.

Here the CDR3 reads CASSLEGVNTEAFF. CDR3 DNA: TGTGCCAGCAGCTTGGAAGGGGTGAACACTGAAGCTTTCTTT. V is TRBV5-6 and J is TRBJ1-1; TRBD1 is a possible D gene (5 bases). CDR3 length: 14 residues. CDR1 and CDR2 from the germline V gene are SGHDT and YYEEEE. V lost 0 bases, J lost 0 bases, and 6 bases lay in between. Based on the CDR3 plus reference TRBV5-6 and TRBJ1-1, the full variable domain is DAGVTQSPTHLIKTRGQQVTLRCSPKSGHDTVSWYQQALGQGPQFIFQYYEEEERQRGNFPDRFSGHQFPNYSSELNVNALLLGDSALYLCASSLEGVNTEAFFGQGTRLTVV.

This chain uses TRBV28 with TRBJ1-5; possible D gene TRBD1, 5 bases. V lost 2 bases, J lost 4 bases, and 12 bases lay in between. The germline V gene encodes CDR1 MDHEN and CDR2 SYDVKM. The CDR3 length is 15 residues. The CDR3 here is CASSLPGPGNQPQHF. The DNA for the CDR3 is TGTGCCAGCAGTTTACCAGGGCCGGGAAATCAGCCCCAGCATTTT.

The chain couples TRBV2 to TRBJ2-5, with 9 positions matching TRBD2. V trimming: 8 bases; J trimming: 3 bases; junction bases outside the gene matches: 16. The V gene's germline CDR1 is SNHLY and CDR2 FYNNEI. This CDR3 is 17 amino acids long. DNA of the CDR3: TGTGCCAGCCGCTCTTTATTAGGACTAGCGAAGGAAGAGACCCAGTACTTC. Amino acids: CASRSLLGLAKEETQYF.

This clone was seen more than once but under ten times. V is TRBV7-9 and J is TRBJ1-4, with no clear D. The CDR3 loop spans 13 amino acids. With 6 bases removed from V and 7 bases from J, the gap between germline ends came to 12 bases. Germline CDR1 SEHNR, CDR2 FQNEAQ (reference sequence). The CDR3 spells CASSEVEFEKLFF. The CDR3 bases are TGTGCCAGCAGTGAAGTTGAGTTTGAAAAACTGTTTTTT.

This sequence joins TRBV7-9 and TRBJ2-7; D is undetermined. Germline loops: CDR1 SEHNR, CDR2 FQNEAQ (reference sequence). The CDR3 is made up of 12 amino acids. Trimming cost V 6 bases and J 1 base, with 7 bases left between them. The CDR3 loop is CASRGLSYEQYF. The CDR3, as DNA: TGTGCCAGCAGGGGATTGTCCTACGAGCAGTACTTC.

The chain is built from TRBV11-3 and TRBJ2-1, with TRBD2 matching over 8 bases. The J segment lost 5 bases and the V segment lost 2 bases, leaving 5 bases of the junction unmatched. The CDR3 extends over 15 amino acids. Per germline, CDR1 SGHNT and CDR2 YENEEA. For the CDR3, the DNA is TGTGCCAGCAGCTTATCCCGCGGGGGGCACAATGAGCAGTTCTTC. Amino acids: CASSLSRGGHNEQFF.

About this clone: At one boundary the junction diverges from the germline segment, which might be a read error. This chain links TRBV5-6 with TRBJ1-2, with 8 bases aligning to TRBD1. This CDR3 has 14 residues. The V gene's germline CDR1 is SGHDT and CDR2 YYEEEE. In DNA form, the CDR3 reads TGTGCCAGCAGCTCGCCACAGGGGGGCTATGACTACACCTTC. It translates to CASSSPQGGYDYTF.

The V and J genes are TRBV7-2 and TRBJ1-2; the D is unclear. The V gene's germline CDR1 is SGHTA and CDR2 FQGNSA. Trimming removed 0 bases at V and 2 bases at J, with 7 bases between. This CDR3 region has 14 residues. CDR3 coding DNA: TGTGCCAGCAGCTTAGCGCACAGAAACTATGGCTACACCTTC. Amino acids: CASSLAHRNYGYTF.

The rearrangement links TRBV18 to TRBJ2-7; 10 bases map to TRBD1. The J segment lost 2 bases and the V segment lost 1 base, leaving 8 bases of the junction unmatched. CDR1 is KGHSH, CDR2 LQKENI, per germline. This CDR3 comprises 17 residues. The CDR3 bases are TGTGCCAGCTCACCACTGACAACCGGGACAGGGGCCTACGAGCAGTACTTC. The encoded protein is CASSPLTTGTGAYEQYF.

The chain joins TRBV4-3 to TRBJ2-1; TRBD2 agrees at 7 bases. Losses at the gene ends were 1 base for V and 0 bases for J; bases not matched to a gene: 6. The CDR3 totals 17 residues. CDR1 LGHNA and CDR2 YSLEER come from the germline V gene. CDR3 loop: CASSQVTLAASYNEQFF. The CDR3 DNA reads TGCGCCAGCAGCCAAGTCACCCTAGCGGCCTCCTACAATGAGCAGTTCTTC.

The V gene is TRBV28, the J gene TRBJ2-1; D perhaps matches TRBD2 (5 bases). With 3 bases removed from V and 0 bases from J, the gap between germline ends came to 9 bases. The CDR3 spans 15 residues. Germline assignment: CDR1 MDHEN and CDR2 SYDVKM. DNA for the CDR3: TGTGCCAGCAGTTTCGAGCGGATCTCCTACAATGAGCAGTTCTTC. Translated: CASSFERISYNEQFF.

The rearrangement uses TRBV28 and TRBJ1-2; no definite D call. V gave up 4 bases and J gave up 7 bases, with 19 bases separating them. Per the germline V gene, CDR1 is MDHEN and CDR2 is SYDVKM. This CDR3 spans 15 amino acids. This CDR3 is CASSSGGSFDGGYTF. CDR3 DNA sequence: TGTGCCAGCAGTTCGGGAGGGTCGTTCGACGGTGGCTACACCTTC.

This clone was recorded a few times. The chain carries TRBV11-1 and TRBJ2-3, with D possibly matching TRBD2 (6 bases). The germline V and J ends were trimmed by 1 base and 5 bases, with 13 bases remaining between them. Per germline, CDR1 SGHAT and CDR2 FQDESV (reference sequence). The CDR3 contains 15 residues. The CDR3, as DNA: TGTGCCAGCAGCTTAGTTTCGGGAGCCAAAGATACGCAGTATTTT. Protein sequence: CASSLVSGAKDTQYF.

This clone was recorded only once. The CDR3 reads CATSRDPAGGASPLHF. DNA for the CDR3: TGTGCCACCAGCAGAGATCCGGCAGGGGGCGCCTCACCCCTCCACTTT. V gene TRBV15 combines with J gene TRBJ1-6, with 8 bases lining up with TRBD1. Germline values: CDR1 LNHNV, CDR2 YYDKDF (reference sequence). This CDR3 comprises 16 residues. Trimming cost V 0 bases and J 10 bases; bases outside gene matches: 8.

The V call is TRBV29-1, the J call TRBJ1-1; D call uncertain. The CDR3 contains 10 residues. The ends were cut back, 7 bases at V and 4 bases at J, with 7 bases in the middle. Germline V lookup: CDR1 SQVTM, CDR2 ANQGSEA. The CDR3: CSAASTEAFF. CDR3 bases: TGCAGCGCCGCTAGCACTGAAGCTTTCTTT.

CDR3 DNA: TGTGCCAGCAGCTTGGCGGGGACAGCTAACTATGGCTACACCTTC. Its protein is CASSLAGTANYGYTF. The V gene is TRBV5-6, the J gene TRBJ1-2; TRBD1 agrees at 7 bases. Germline CDR1 SGHDT, CDR2 YYEEEE. The V segment lost 0 bases and the J segment 0 bases; nucleotides outside the gene matches: 2. The length of the CDR3 is 15 residues. Based on the CDR3 plus reference TRBV5-6 and TRBJ1-2, the full variable domain is DAGVTQSPTHLIKTRGQQVTLRCSPKSGHDTVSWYQQALGQGPQFIFQYYEEEERQRGNFPDRFSGHQFPNYSSELNVNALLLGDSALYLCASSLAGTANYGYTFGSGTRLTVV.